This is a list of T cell receptor beta chains from one sample in a study of T cell changes during pregnancy in multiple sclerosis. Using immunoSEQ multiplex PCR, the repertoire was profiled, and TCRdb retains in-frame clones only, with some absent. The sample consists of tens of thousands of clones, 80% to 95% of them appearing once. Sample: CD8+ T cells from peripheral blood mononuclear cells, taken in the third trimester of pregnancy. Source of these receptors: a female donor in good health, enrolled as a control in a pregnancy study. CDR3s include the opening cysteine and the closing phenylalanine or tryptophan. D genes are given only for firm matches. Expanded clones get a size class; other rows say once, few or many, or leave the size out.

j_call d_call v_call clone_size cdr3_nt cdr3_aa
TRBJ2-1 TRBD2 TRBV15 - TGTGCCACCAGCATAGCGGGGAATGAGCAGTTCTTC CATSIAGNEQFF
TRBJ2-5 - TRBV7-2 - TGTGCCAGCAGCTTAGAGGCAGGGTTAGAGACCCAGTACTTC CASSLEAGLETQYF
TRBJ1-1 - TRBV15 - TGTGCCACCAGCAGGGAGGGGAGGGTCACTGAAGCTTTCTTT CATSREGRVTEAFF
TRBJ1-1 TRBD1 TRBV27 - TGTGCCAGCAGCTCAGGGGGCTGGAACACTGAAGCTTTCTTT CASSSGGWNTEAFF
TRBJ1-4 - TRBV4-2 - TGTGCCAGCAGCCAAGAGGGGCGAGCAACTAATGAAAAACTGTTTTTT CASSQEGRATNEKLFF
TRBJ2-2 TRBD1 TRBV2 - TGTGCCAGCAGTCCCGACAGGGTGGTAGGGGACGGGGAGCTGTTTTTT CASSPDRVVGDGELFF
TRBJ2-2 TRBD2 TRBV29-1 - TGCAGCGTCGGGACTAGCGGGGGGGTTAGGACCGGGGAGCTGTTTTTT CSVGTSGGVRTGELFF
TRBJ1-6 TRBD1 TRBV15 few TGTGCCACCAGCCCAGCACGGGACAGGGGATCACCCCTCCACTTT CATSPARDRGSPLHF
TRBJ2-7 - TRBV5-1 - TGCGCCAGCAGCTTGGACGGACAGAGCTCCTACGAGCAGTACTTC CASSLDGQSSYEQYF
TRBJ1-1 - TRBV2 - TGTGCCAGCAGTGATCGGGGAACTGAAGCTTTCTTT CASSDRGTEAFF
TRBJ1-2 - TRBV4-3 - TGCGCCAGCAGCCCGACCGCCCAGGGCTTACCTTATGGCTACACCTTC CASSPTAQGLPYGYTF
TRBJ2-1 - TRBV4-3 - TGCGCCAGCAGCCAAGAAGACTCCCCCAATGAGCAGTTCTTC CASSQEDSPNEQFF
TRBJ2-7 TRBD1 TRBV10-3 - TGTGCCATCAGTGCGCGGACAGGGGTTTACGAGCAGTACTTC CAISARTGVYEQYF
TRBJ1-2 - TRBV5-1 once TGCGCCAGCAGCCTAAGGGGAGGGTCGGGCGGCTACACCTTC CASSLRGGSGGYTF
TRBJ2-3 TRBD2 TRBV9 - TGTGCCAGCAGCCAGACTAGCGGACTCACAGATACGCAGTATTTT CASSQTSGLTDTQYF
TRBJ1-2 - TRBV5-6 - TGTGCCAGCAGCTTCCCTACCGGGGGGGGGTCTAACTATGGCTACACCTTC CASSFPTGGGSNYGYTF
TRBJ2-1 - TRBV4-1 once TGCGCCAGCAGCCAAGATCAGGGCAATGAGCAGTTCTTC CASSQDQGNEQFF
TRBJ2-1 - TRBV11-3 - TGTGCCAGCAGCTCGAACAGCGAGCAGTTCTTC CASSSNSEQFF
TRBJ2-7 TRBD1 TRBV5-4 - TGTGCCAGCAGCTGGGGGAGGGACAGGGCCTCCTACGAGCAGTACTTC CASSWGRDRASYEQYF
TRBJ2-2 - TRBV11-3 - TGTGCCAGCAGCAACCGACAGGTGAACACCGGGGAGCTGTTTTTT CASSNRQVNTGELFF
TRBJ2-7 TRBD1 TRBV5-6 - TGTGCCAGCAGCCCCGGGACAGGGGGCCTCGAGCAGTACTTC CASSPGTGGLEQYF
TRBJ1-1 - TRBV5-4 few TGTGCCAGCAGCTTGTCTATGGGAGCTGAAGCTTTCTTT CASSLSMGAEAFF
TRBJ2-7 TRBD1 TRBV19 - TGTGCCAGTAGTATAGGGACAGGGGACTACGAGCAGTACTTC CASSIGTGDYEQYF
TRBJ2-1 TRBD2 TRBV5-1 - TGCGCCAGCAGTGTGGCGGGGCGGGGGGAAGTAGATGAGCAGTTCTTC CASSVAGRGEVDEQFF
TRBJ2-7 TRBD1 TRBV4-1 - TGCGCCAGCAGCCAAGCCCAGGGGGCAGTCTACGAGCAGTACTTC CASSQAQGAVYEQYF
TRBJ2-2 - TRBV9 - TGTGCCAGCAGCGTACAGGGGTCGGCCGGGGAGCTGTTTTTT CASSVQGSAGELFF
TRBJ1-5 - TRBV2 - TGTGCCAGCAGTGAATACACGTATCAGCCCCAGCATTTT CASSEYTYQPQHF
TRBJ2-1 TRBD1 TRBV5-1 - TGCGCCAGCAACGGTTTTGGACAGGGCTCCTACAATGAGCAGTTCTTC CASNGFGQGSYNEQFF
TRBJ2-7 TRBD2 TRBV6-1 - TGTGCCAGCAGTGGGGGCAGGAGACTAGCCGACGCCGAGCAGTACTTC CASSGGRRLADAEQYF
TRBJ2-5 TRBD2 TRBV27 - TGTGCCAGCAGCGTGACTAGCCAGGAGACCCAGTACTTC CASSVTSQETQYF
TRBJ2-7 TRBD1 TRBV6-5 once TGTGCCAGCAGTTCCGACAGGGTACCCTACGAGCAGTACTTC CASSSDRVPYEQYF
TRBJ1-4 - TRBV9 once TGTGCCAGCAGCGTACAGGGTGGCGAAAAACTGTTTTTT CASSVQGGEKLFF
TRBJ2-7 TRBD1 TRBV7-9 - TGTGCCAGCAGCTCCGGGACAGGGAGCTCCTACGAGCAGTACTTC CASSSGTGSSYEQYF